Presented here are 14 T cell receptor beta chains from one specimen sequenced in a study of vaccination effects on CD4 cells after COVID-19. Following a roughly 11-day culture, CD4+ T cells were purified. These receptors are not linked to any known antigen. TCRdb's copy holds only in-frame clones and misses some; the assay was immunoSEQ multiplex PCR. The sample includes more than 40,000 clones, about 80% seen only once; the top ten take 10% to 15%. Sequences were derived from CD4+ T cells from PBMCs cultured without peptide, sampled before COVID-19 vaccination. The receptors were sampled from a human donor who had a prior SARS-CoV-2 infection.

The CDR3 loop is CASSLTLREIFF. CDR3 nucleotides: TGTGCCAGCAGTTTAACCCTTCGCGAGATTTTCTTC. The chain is built from TRBV12-3 or TRBV12-4 and TRBJ2-1; D unresolved. This CDR3 comprises 12 residues. Trimming cost V 2 bases and J 16 bases, with 15 bases left between them.

The J gene is TRBJ1-5, the V gene TRBV6-2 or TRBV6-3; TRBD1 might be the D (5 bases). The V end lost 5 bases, the J end lost 5 bases, and 16 bases lay between the germline ends. Germline values: CDR1 MNHEY, CDR2 SVGEGT. This CDR3 spans 15 amino acids. The CDR3 here is CASSTRGDGDQPQHF. CDR3 DNA sequence: TGTGCCAGCAGTACCCGTGGGGACGGAGATCAGCCCCAGCATTTT.

The V gene is TRBV11-3, the J gene TRBJ1-6; 8 bases align to TRBD1. After removal of 2 bases from V and 6 bases from J, the junction contained 3 bases not matched to a gene. The CDR3 contains 15 residues. Per germline, CDR1 SGHNT and CDR2 YENEEA. Written as DNA, the CDR3 is TGTGCCAGCAGCTTATTCACAGGGGGTAATTCACCCCTCCACTTT. Its translation is CASSLFTGGNSPLHF.

The chain employs TRBV19 and TRBJ2-3, with D possibly matching TRBD1 (6 bases). This CDR3 is 17 amino acids long. The ends were cut back, 1 base at V and 5 bases at J, with 19 bases in the middle. Germline loops: CDR1 LNHDA, CDR2 SQIVND (reference sequence). The chain's CDR3 is CASSIVFGQGIQDTQYF. The CDR3 region has the DNA TGTGCCAGTAGTATAGTCTTCGGGCAGGGGATCCAAGATACGCAGTATTTT.

The CDR3 DNA reads as TGTGCCAGCAGCCTTCCCATTGGACAGGGTTCCTACGAGCAGTACTTC. Protein sequence: CASSLPIGQGSYEQYF. The chain recombines TRBV7-6 with TRBJ2-7; 8 nucleotides align to TRBD1. After removal of 5 bases from V and 1 base from J, the junction contained 10 bases not matched to a gene. Germline loops: CDR1 SGHVS, CDR2 FNYEAQ. This CDR3 region has 16 residues.

The rearrangement joins TRBV7-9 to TRBJ1-3; D is possibly TRBD1 (6 bases). V lost 8 bases to trimming and J lost 6 bases, with 20 bases between them. Germline V gene data show CDR1 as SEHNR and CDR2 as FQNEAQ (reference sequence). This CDR3 is 15 amino acids long. CDR3 in DNA: TGTGCCAGCCAAACTCAGGGGAACTTCCAAAACACCATATATTTT. Translation: CASQTQGNFQNTIYF.

This rearrangement joins TRBV5-5 to TRBJ1-4; 8 bases agree with TRBD1. Germline V lookup: CDR1 SGHKS, CDR2 YYEKEE (reference sequence). J gave up 7 bases and V 0 bases, and 17 bases lay outside the gene matches. The CDR3 length is 19 residues. In DNA form, the CDR3 reads TGTGCCAGCAGCTTGGCGGCTTACGGTGGACAGGGCGGTGGTGAAAAACTGTTTTTT. Amino acids: CASSLAAYGGQGGGEKLFF.

J is TRBJ2-1 and V is TRBV7-2; D possibly corresponds to TRBD2 (5 bases). CDR3 length equals 15 residues. CDR1 is SGHTA, CDR2 FQGNSA, per germline. Trimming cost V 6 bases and J 0 bases, with 12 bases left between them. In DNA, the CDR3 is TGTGCCAGCAGGAAAGAGGGCGTCTCCTACAATGAGCAGTTCTTC. Encoded protein: CASRKEGVSYNEQFF.

This clone was observed a handful of times. V gene TRBV6-6 combines with J gene TRBJ2-1, with TRBD2 matching 8 bases. This CDR3 has 16 amino acids. V gave up 6 bases and J gave up 8 bases; unmatched junction bases: 15. Germline CDR1 reads MNHNY; CDR2 reads SVGAGI (reference sequence). The CDR3 protein is CASSFSGGAHPHEQFF. CDR3 DNA: TGTGCCAGCAGCTTTTCGGGGGGGGCCCACCCCCATGAGCAGTTCTTC.

The CDR3 DNA reads TGTGCCAGCAGTGCCCCCAGGACGGGGCAAGAGACCCAGTACTTC. Its translation is CASSAPRTGQETQYF. The chain uses TRBV6-6 and TRBJ2-5; weak D call: TRBD2 (5 bases). From germline, CDR1 is MNHNY and CDR2 SVGAGI (reference sequence). Trimming removed 5 bases at V and 2 bases at J, with 15 bases between. This CDR3 has 15 residues.

The V call is TRBV6-2 or TRBV6-3, the J call TRBJ1-1; 7 bases are shared with TRBD1. The CDR3 totals 14 residues. CDR1 is MNHEY, CDR2 SVGEGT, per germline. J lost 4 bases, V lost 5 bases, and 7 bases had no gene match. As DNA, the CDR3 is TGTGCCAGCAGTCACCGACAGGGCGGCACTGAAGCTTTCTTT. This sequence encodes CASSHRQGGTEAFF.

Remarks on this clone: No DNA is shown, since the ends of the CDR3 on it are uncertain; the CDR3 is the one TCRdb lists. J is TRBJ1-1 and V is TRBV19; TRBD1 was called by the table and not checked on the DNA. Both ends counted, the CDR3 spans 12 residues. Germline CDR1 and CDR2: LNHDA and SQIVND (reference sequence). The CDR3 loop reads CASSILASEAFF.

The chain is built from TRBV3-1 (or the pseudogene TRBV3-2) and TRBJ1-5; the match to TRBD1 covers 8 bases. CDR1 and CDR2 from the germline V gene are LGHDT and YNNKEL (reference sequence). With 4 bases clipped from V and 5 bases from J, the junction kept 7 bases outside the gene matches. This CDR3 has 15 amino acids. Here the CDR3 DNA reads TGTGCCAGCAGCCTTAGCCCAGGGGGCCATCAGCCCCAGCATTTT. It specifies CASSLSPGGHQPQHF.

CDR3 protein: CASSPKQGVFNEQYF. As DNA, the CDR3 is TGTGCCAGCAGCCCAAAACAGGGGGTTTTTAACGAGCAGTACTTC. V usage is TRBV3-1 (or the pseudogene TRBV3-2) and J usage is TRBJ2-7; 8 positions agree with TRBD1. The V gene end was trimmed by 4 bases and the J gene end by 5 bases; junction bases not matched to a gene: 10. The germline CDR1 and CDR2 sequences are LGHDT and YNNKEL (reference sequence). This CDR3 is 15 amino acids long.